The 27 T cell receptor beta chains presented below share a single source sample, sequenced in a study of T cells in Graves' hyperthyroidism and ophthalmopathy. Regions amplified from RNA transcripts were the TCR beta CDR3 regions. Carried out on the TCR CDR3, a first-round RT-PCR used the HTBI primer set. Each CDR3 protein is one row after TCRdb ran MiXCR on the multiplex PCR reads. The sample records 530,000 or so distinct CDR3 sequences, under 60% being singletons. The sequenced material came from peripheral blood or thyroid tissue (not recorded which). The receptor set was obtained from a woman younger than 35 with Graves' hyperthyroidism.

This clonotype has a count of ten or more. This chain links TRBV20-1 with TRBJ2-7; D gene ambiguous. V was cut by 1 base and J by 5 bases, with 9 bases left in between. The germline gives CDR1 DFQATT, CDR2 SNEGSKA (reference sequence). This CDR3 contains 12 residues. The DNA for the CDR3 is TGCAGTGCTAGAGTACGGGTGAACGAGCAGTACTTC. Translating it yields CSARVRVNEQYF.

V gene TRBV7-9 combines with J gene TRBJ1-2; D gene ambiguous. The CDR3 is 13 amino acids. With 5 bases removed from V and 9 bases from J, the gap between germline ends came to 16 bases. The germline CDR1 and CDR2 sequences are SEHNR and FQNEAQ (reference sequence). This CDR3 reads CASSQDGVTRYTF. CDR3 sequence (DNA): TGTGCCAGCAGCCAAGATGGGGTCACCCGCTACACCTTC.

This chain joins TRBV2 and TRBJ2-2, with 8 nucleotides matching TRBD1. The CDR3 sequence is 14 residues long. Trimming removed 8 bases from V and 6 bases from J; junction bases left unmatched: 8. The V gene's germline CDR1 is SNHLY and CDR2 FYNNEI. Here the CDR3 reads CASRQGNSPGELFF. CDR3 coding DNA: TGTGCCAGCCGACAGGGGAATTCTCCCGGGGAGCTGTTTTTT.

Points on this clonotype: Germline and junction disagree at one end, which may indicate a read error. The CDR3 loop reads CSATRDSPVDEQFF. The CDR3 DNA follows: TGCAGTGCCACCCGGGACTCCCCGGTCGATGAGCAGTTTTTT. The chain recombines TRBV20-1 with TRBJ2-2; possible D gene TRBD2, 6 bases. The CDR3 consists of 14 residues. CDR1 and CDR2 from the germline V gene are DFQATT and SNEGSKA (reference sequence).

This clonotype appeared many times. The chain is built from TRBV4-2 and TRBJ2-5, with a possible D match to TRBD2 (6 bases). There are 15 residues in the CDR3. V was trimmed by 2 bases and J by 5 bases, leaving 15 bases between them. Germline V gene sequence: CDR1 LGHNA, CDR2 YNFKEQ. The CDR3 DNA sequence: TGTGCCAGCAGCCAATCGCGGACTACTTGGGAGACCCAGTACTTC. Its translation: CASSQSRTTWETQYF.

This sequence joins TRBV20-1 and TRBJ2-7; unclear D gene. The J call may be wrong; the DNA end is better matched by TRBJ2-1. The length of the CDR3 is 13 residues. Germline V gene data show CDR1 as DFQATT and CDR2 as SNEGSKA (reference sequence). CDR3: CSAGSARYNEQFF. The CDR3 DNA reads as TGCAGTGCTGGATCCGCGCGCTACAATGAGCAGTTCTTC.

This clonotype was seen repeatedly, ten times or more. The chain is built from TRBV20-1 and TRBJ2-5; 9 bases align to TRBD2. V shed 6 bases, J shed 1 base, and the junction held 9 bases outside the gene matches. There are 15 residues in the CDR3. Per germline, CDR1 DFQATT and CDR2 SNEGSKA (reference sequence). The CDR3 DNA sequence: TGCAGTGCGATCAAGACTAGCGGTATCCAAGAGACCCAGTACTTC. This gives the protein CSAIKTSGIQETQYF.

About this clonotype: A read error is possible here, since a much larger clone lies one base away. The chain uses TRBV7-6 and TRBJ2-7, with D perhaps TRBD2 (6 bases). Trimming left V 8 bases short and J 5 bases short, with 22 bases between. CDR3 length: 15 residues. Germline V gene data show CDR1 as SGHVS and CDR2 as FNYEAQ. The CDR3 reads CASGYGRGSLDEQYF. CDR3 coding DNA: TGTGCCAGCGGTTACGGCCGGGGGTCTTTGGACGAGCAGTACTTC.

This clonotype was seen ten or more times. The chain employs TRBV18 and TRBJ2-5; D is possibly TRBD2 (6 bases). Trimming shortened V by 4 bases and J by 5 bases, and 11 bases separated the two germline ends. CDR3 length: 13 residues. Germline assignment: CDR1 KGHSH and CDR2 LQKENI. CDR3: CASSRIREETQYF. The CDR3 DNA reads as TGTGCCAGCTCACGAATCCGGGAGGAGACCCAGTACTTC.

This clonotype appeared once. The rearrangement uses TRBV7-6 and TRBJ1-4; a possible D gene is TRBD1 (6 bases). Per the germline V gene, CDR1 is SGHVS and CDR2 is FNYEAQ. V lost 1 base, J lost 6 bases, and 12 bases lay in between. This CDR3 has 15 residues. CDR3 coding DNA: TGTGCCAGCAGCTTAGTCGTGGGGGCAGATGAAAAACTGTTTTTT. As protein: CASSLVVGADEKLFF.

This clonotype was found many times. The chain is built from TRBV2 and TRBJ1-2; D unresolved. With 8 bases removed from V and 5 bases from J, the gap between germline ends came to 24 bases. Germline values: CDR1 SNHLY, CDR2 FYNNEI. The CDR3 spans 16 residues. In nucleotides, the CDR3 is TGTGCCAGCCACCTTGGCAGTTTCGGTGGGGAATATGGCTACACCTTC. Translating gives CASHLGSFGGEYGYTF.

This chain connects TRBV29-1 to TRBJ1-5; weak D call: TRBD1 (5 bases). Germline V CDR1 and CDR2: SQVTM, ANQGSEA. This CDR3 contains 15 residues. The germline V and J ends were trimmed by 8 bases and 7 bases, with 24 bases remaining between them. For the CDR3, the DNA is TGCAGCCAAGTGGGGGGGACTGGGGGTTCGCAGCCCCAGCATTTT. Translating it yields CSQVGGTGGSQPQHF.

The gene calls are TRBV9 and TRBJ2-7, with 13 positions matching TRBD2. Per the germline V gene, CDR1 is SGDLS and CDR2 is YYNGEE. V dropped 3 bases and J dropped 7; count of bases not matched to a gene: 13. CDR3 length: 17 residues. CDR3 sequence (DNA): TGTGCCAGCAGCGCAAAAATACTAGCGGGAGGGCCGGAAGAGCAGTACTTC. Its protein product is CASSAKILAGGPEEQYF.

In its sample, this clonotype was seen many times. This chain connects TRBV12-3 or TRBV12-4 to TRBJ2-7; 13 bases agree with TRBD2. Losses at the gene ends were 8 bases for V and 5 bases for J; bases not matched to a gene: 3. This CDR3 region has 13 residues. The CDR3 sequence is CASRTSGSHEQYF. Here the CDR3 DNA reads TGTGCCAGCCGGACTAGCGGGAGCCACGAGCAGTACTTC.

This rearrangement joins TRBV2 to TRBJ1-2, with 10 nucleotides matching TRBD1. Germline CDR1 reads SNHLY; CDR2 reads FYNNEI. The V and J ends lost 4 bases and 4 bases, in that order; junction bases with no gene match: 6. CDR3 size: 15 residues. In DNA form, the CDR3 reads TGTGCCAGCAGTGTGAGCCGGGACAGGGGCTATGGCTACACCTTC. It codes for CASSVSRDRGYGYTF.

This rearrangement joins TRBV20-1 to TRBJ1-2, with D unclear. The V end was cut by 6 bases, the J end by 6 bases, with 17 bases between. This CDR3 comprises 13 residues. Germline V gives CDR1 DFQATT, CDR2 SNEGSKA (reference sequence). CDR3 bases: TGCAGTGCCAGCAGTTACAGAAGCCATGGCTACACCTTC. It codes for CSASSYRSHGYTF.

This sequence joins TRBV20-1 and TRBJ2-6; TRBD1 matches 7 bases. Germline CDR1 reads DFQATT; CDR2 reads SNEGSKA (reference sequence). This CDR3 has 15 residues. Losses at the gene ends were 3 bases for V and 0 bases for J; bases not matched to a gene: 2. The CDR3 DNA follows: TGCAGTGCTAGTAGGACAGGCTCTGGGGCCAACGTCCTGACTTTC. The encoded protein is CSASRTGSGANVLTF.

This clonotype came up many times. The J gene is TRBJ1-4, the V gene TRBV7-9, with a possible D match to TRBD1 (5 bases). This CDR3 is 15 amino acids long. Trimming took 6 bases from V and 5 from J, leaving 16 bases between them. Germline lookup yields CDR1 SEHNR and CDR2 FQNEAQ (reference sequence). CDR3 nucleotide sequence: TGTGCCAGCAGGGATTCGGACACGGGGAATGAAAAACTGTTTTTT. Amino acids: CASRDSDTGNEKLFF.

The CDR3 region is CAISEPSRDGNYGYTF. The CDR3, as DNA: TGTGCCATCAGTGAGCCTTCCAGGGACGGCAACTATGGCTACACCTTC. The gene calls are TRBV10-3 and TRBJ1-2; possibly TRBD1 for D (5 bases). Trimming removed 2 bases at V and 2 bases at J, with 15 bases between. CDR3 length: 16 residues. The germline CDR1 and CDR2 sequences are ENHRY and SYGVKD.

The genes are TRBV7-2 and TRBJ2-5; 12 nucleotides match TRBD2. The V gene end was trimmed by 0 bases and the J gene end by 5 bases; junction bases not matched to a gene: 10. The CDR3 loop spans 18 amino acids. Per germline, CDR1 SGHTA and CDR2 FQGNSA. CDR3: CASSLARASGRADETQYF. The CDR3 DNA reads TGTGCCAGCAGCTTAGCCCGCGCTAGCGGGAGGGCCGACGAGACCCAGTACTTC.

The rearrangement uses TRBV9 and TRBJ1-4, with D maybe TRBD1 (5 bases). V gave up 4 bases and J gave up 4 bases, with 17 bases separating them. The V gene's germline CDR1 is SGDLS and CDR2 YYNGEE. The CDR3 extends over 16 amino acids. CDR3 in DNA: TGTGCCAGCAGCCCCGGGGCTAGCGGGGATAATGAAAAACTGTTTTTT. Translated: CASSPGASGDNEKLFF. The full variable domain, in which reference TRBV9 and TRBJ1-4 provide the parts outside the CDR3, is DSGVTQTPKHLITATGQRVTLRCSPRSGDLSVYWYQQSLDQGLQFLIQYYNGEERAKGNILERFSAQQFPDLHSELNLSSLELGDSALYFCASSPGASGDNEKLFFGSGTQLSVL.

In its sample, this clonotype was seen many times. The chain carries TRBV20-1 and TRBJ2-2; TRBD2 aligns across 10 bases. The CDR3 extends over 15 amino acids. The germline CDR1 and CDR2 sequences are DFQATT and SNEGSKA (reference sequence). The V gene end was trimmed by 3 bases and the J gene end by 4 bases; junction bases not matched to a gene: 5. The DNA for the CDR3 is TGCAGTGCTAGCCCTAGCGGGAGAGGCACCGGGGAGCTGTTTTTT. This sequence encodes CSASPSGRGTGELFF.

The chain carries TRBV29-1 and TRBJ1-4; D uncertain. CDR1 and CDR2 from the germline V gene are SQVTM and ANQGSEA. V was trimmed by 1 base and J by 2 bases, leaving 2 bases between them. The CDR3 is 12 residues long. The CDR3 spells CSVEATNEKLFF. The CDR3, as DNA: TGCAGCGTTGAAGCGACTAATGAAAAACTGTTTTTT.

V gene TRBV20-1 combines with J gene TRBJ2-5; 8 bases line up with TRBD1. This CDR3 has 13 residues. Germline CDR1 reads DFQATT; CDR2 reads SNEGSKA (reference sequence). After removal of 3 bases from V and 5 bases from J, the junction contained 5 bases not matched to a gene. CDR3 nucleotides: TGCAGTGCTAGGACAGGGGATGGGGAGACCCAGTACTTC. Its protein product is CSARTGDGETQYF.

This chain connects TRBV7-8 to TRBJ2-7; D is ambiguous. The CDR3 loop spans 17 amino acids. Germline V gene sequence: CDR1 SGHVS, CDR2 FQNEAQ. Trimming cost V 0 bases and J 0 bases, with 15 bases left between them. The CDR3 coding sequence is TGTGCCAGCAGCTTAGCTACTCGTCCCTTGGACTCCTACGAGCAGTACTTC. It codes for CASSLATRPLDSYEQYF.

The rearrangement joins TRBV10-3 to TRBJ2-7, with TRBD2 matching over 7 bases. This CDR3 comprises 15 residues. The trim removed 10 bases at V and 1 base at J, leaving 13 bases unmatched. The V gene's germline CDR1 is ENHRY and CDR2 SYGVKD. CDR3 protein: CASDSRGGGSYEQYF. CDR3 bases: TGTGCCAGCGATAGCCGGGGCGGGGGATCCTACGAGCAGTACTTC.

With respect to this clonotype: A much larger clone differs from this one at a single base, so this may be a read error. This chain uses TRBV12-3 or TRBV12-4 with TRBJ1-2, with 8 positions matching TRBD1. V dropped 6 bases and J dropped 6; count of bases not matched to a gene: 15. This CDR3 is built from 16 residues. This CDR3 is CASSQPDRDGSNGYTF. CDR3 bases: TGTGCCAGCAGCCAGCCGGACAGGGACGGTTCAAATGGCTACACCTTC.